Presented here are 24 T cell receptor beta chains from one specimen sequenced in a study of blood T cell repertoires in COVID-19 (TCRdb year 2020). The library was prepared using the immunoSEQ multiplex PCR assay. This immuneACCESS table, as held by TCRdb, lists in-frame sequences with V and J called but not all clones. Of the missing ones, under half trace to an unresolved V gene in checked studies; the others have no known cause. For this sample there are some 120,000 clones; about 70% appear just once. The ten most abundant clones make up roughly 2% of the sample. Material: peripheral blood. All receptors come from a woman aged 70-85 years with acute or convalescent COVID-19.

The chain has TRBV28 and TRBJ1-1, with D tentatively TRBD1 (6 bases). Trimming took off 4 bases at V and 7 bases at J, with 19 bases between the two ends. The germline CDR1 and CDR2 sequences are MDHEN and SYDVKM. This CDR3 has 15 residues. The CDR3 DNA reads as TGTGCCAGCAGTTCCCCAGACAGGCCTCGGAGTGAAGCTTTCTTT. This gives the protein CASSSPDRPRSEAFF.

The chain combines TRBV30 with TRBJ2-7, with TRBD2 matching 9 bases. Germline CDR1 is GTSNPN and CDR2 is SVGIG (reference sequence). This CDR3 has 14 residues. The V gene end was trimmed by 2 bases and the J gene end by 1 base; junction bases not matched to a gene: 3. The CDR3 DNA sequence: TGTGCCTGGAGTACGACTAGCGGATCCTACGAGCAGTACTTC. It yields the protein CAWSTTSGSYEQYF.

This clone was seen a few times. V usage is TRBV2 and J usage is TRBJ2-7, with 13 nucleotides matching TRBD2. Trimming removed 6 bases from V and 3 bases from J; junction bases left unmatched: 2. CDR1 and CDR2 (germline): SNHLY, FYNNEI. This CDR3 is built from 14 residues. In nucleotides, the CDR3 is TGTGCCAGCAGGGGACTAGCGGGGAACTACGAGCAGTACTTC. Its protein is CASRGLAGNYEQYF.

The gene calls are TRBV18 and TRBJ1-3; no definite D call. CDR3 length equals 14 residues. V lost 2 bases and J lost 2, with 7 bases in between. Per the germline V gene, CDR1 is KGHSH and CDR2 is LQKENI. CDR3 nucleotide sequence: TGTGCCAGCTCACCAGGGAGGGCTGGAAACACCATATATTTT. It encodes CASSPGRAGNTIYF.

V gene TRBV6-5 combines with J gene TRBJ2-1; TRBD2 matches at 14 bases. Looked up from germline, CDR1 is MNHEY and CDR2 is SVGAGI. The trim removed 5 bases at V and 8 bases at J, leaving 5 bases unmatched. This CDR3 has 15 residues. The CDR3 loop is CASSPGLAGADEQFF. For the CDR3, the DNA is TGTGCCAGCAGTCCGGGACTAGCGGGAGCGGATGAGCAGTTCTTC.

The genes are TRBV10-3 and TRBJ2-6, with a weak D call TRBD1 (6 bases). Germline V gives CDR1 ENHRY, CDR2 SYGVKD. The CDR3 is 17 residues long. Trimming shortened V by 5 bases and J by 0 bases, and 14 bases separated the two germline ends. For the CDR3, the DNA is TGTGCCATCAGTAGGGACATCACCTTCTCTGGGGCCAACGTCCTGACTTTC. It encodes CAISRDITFSGANVLTF.

The rearrangement links TRBV6-6 to TRBJ1-4; D not certain. Trimming pared 8 bases from V and 7 bases from J, leaving 17 bases between. The CDR3 loop spans 14 amino acids. Germline CDR1 reads MNHNY; CDR2 reads SVGAGI (reference sequence). CDR3 region: CASLGFLLGEKLFF. CDR3 nucleotide sequence: TGTGCCAGCTTGGGCTTTTTGCTGGGTGAAAAACTGTTTTTT.

The chain is built from TRBV28 and TRBJ1-1; TRBD1 agrees at 7 bases. The CDR3 spans 16 residues. The V segment lost 4 bases and the J segment 5 bases; nucleotides outside the gene matches: 13. Germline CDR1 and CDR2: MDHEN and SYDVKM. Here the CDR3 DNA reads TGTGCCAGCAGTTGGGACAGACTTACTAGAGGGACTGAAGCTTTCTTT. It codes for CASSWDRLTRGTEAFF. The entire variable domain, with the rest obtained from reference TRBV28 and TRBJ1-1, is as follows: DVKVTQSSRYLVKRTGEKVFLECVQDMDHENMFWYRQDPGLGLRLIYFSYDVKMKEKGDIPEGYSVSREKKERFSLILESASTNQTSMYLCASSWDRLTRGTEAFFGQGTRLTVV.

The chain is built from TRBV21-1 and TRBJ2-1; the D call of TRBD1 is as the table states it, not checked on the DNA. TRBV21-1 has pseudogene status. The CDR3 is made up of 18 amino acids. The CDR3 DNA reads TGTGCCAGCAGCACCGGACAGGGGGCGCCTGGGTCCTACAATGAGCAGTTCTTC. Translating gives CASSTGQGAPGSYNEQFF.

This clone was counted only a few times. This chain joins TRBV29-1 and TRBJ2-2, with D hard to call. Germline V lookup: CDR1 SQVTM, CDR2 ANQGSEA. The CDR3 extends over 13 amino acids. V was trimmed by 1 base and J by 3 bases, leaving 6 bases between them. Here the CDR3 DNA reads TGCAGCGTTGAAGGCGGATACACCGGGGAGCTGTTTTTT. It specifies CSVEGGYTGELFF.

This chain links TRBV30 with TRBJ1-2, with D possibly matching TRBD1 (6 bases). The CDR3 is 13 residues long. V shed 0 bases and J shed 2 bases, with 7 bases lying between them. Germline V gene sequence: CDR1 GTSNPN, CDR2 SVGIG (reference sequence). CDR3 DNA: TGTGCCTGGAGTGTAACAGGGAACTATGGCTACACCTTC. Its translation: CAWSVTGNYGYTF.

There are a few counts of this clone. The CDR3 bases are TGTGCCAGCAGCTTAGGCCAGCGGGCCACAGATACGCAGTATTTT. Translating it yields CASSLGQRATDTQYF. J is TRBJ2-3 and V is TRBV7-9, with D tentatively TRBD2 (6 bases). This CDR3 spans 15 amino acids. Between the trimmed V and J ends, which lost 1 base and 2 bases, there was a span of 10 bases. Per the germline V gene, CDR1 is SEHNR and CDR2 is FQNEAQ (reference sequence).

In this sample, this clone turned up once. The V call is TRBV18, the J call TRBJ1-2; unclear D gene. The germline gives CDR1 KGHSH, CDR2 LQKENI. The germline V and J ends were trimmed by 0 bases and 4 bases, with 9 bases remaining between them. The CDR3 spans 14 residues. CDR3 sequence reads: CASSPPQSSYGYTF. As DNA, the CDR3 is TGTGCCAGCTCACCACCTCAGTCTTCCTATGGCTACACCTTC.

This chain links TRBV30 with TRBJ1-1; 9 bases map to TRBD1. CDR3 length equals 15 residues. The germline gives CDR1 GTSNPN, CDR2 SVGIG (reference sequence). Trimming cost V 6 bases and J 0 bases; bases outside gene matches: 8. The CDR3 nucleotides read TGTGCCTGCCGGGACAGGGTGAAGGTGAACACTGAAGCTTTCTTT. As protein: CACRDRVKVNTEAFF.

This sequence joins TRBV5-1 and TRBJ1-3, with no clear D. This CDR3 comprises 14 residues. The germline CDR1 and CDR2 sequences are SGHRS and YFSETQ. Trimming pared 3 bases from V and 0 bases from J, leaving 7 bases between. CDR3 DNA: TGCGCCAGCAGCTGGGGAGCCTCTGGAAACACCATATATTTT. Protein product: CASSWGASGNTIYF.

V and J are TRBV4-1 and TRBJ1-2, with D perhaps TRBD1 (6 bases). The germline gives CDR1 MGHRA, CDR2 YSYEKL. The CDR3 extends over 14 amino acids. Trimming pared 0 bases from V and 3 bases from J, leaving 8 bases between. DNA of the CDR3: TGCGCCAGCAGCCAAGAGCAGGGGTACTATGGCTACACCTTC. As protein: CASSQEQGYYGYTF.

The sample holds many counts of this clone. The chain links TRBV4-2 to TRBJ2-7; TRBD2 agrees at 8 bases. The CDR3 runs 16 residues. J was trimmed by 5 bases and V by 1 base; bases with no gene match: 10. Looked up from germline, CDR1 is LGHNA and CDR2 is YNFKEQ. The CDR3 region is CASSQAAGRADDEQYF. CDR3 coding DNA: TGTGCCAGCAGCCAAGCGGCCGGGAGGGCCGATGACGAGCAGTACTTC.

The rearrangement joins TRBV21-1 to TRBJ2-7; the table calls TRBD1, which could not be checked here. TRBV21-1 is described as a pseudogene. CDR3 length: 13 amino acids. CDR3 region: CASSRQDSYEQYF. DNA of the CDR3: TGTGCCAGCAGCAGGCAGGACTCCTACGAGCAGTACTTC.

This clone was counted many times. The V gene is TRBV3-1 (or the pseudogene TRBV3-2), the J gene TRBJ1-1, with D possibly being TRBD1 (6 bases). V lost 7 bases and J lost 1, with 16 bases in between. Germline V gene data show CDR1 as LGHDT and CDR2 as YNNKEL (reference sequence). This CDR3 is built from 15 residues. CDR3 residues: CASTAGVGPNTEAFF. The CDR3 DNA reads TGTGCCAGCACCGCAGGGGTCGGGCCGAACACTGAAGCTTTCTTT.

The V and J genes are TRBV2 and TRBJ1-2; D possibly corresponds to TRBD1 (6 bases). The CDR3 covers 14 residues. Germline CDR1 SNHLY, CDR2 FYNNEI. V lost 5 bases and J 2 bases, leaving 12 bases between the germline ends. The CDR3 sequence is CASSPTGTNYGYTF. DNA of the CDR3: TGTGCCAGCAGTCCTACAGGGACCAACTATGGCTACACCTTC.

This clone was counted between two and nine times. This rearrangement joins TRBV10-2 to TRBJ1-3; weak D call: TRBD1 (6 bases). Germline assignment: CDR1 WSHSY and CDR2 SAAADI. This CDR3 has 16 amino acids. The V gene lost 2 bases and the J gene lost 0 bases, with 11 bases spanning the gap. CDR3 in DNA: TGCGCCAGCAGTGAGGGGCAGGGGAGCTCTGGAAACACCATATATTTT. This translates into CASSEGQGSSGNTIYF.

V gene TRBV5-1 combines with J gene TRBJ2-1, with 7 bases aligning to TRBD2. Germline V gene lookup returns CDR1 SGHRS and CDR2 YFSETQ. The CDR3 sequence is 16 residues long. V was pared by 0 bases and J by 2 bases, with 5 bases of the junction left unmatched. The CDR3, as DNA: TGCGCCAGCAGCTTGGGGAGCGGGGCGCCCTACAATGAGCAGTTCTTC. This translates into CASSLGSGAPYNEQFF.

This rearrangement joins TRBV4-3 to TRBJ2-2; 7 bases map to TRBD2. Germline loops: CDR1 LGHNA, CDR2 YSLEER. The V gene end was trimmed by 0 bases and the J gene end by 4 bases; junction bases not matched to a gene: 2. The CDR3 covers 15 residues. CDR3 DNA: TGCGCCAGCAGCCAAGAGAAGCGGGGCACCGGGGAGCTGTTTTTT. This translates into CASSQEKRGTGELFF.

The chain joins TRBV5-4 to TRBJ2-2, with 7 nucleotides matching TRBD2. Germline V CDR1 and CDR2: SGHNT, YYREEE (reference sequence). V was clipped by 1 base and J by 7 bases; unmatched bases: 7. This CDR3 has 15 residues. CDR3 sequence reads: CASSLPTSASGELFF. CDR3 DNA: TGTGCCAGCAGCTTGCCAACTAGCGCGAGCGGGGAGCTGTTTTTT.